This T cell receptor (beta chain) was retrieved from a study of shared clonotypes between healthy human individuals. Regarding this clone: Antigen specificity is unknown.

CD4+ cell separation produced CD45RA+ naive and CD45RA-negative memory subsets. Genomic DNA of every subset was divided equally among multiple immunoSEQ plates. TCRdb keeps only in-frame clones here, not all; method: immunoSEQ multiplex PCR. The sample has roughly 500,000 clones; roughly 95% are singletons. The CDR3 runs to 15 residues. Germline V CDR1 and CDR2: MDHEN, SYDVKM. The V gene lost 3 bases and the J gene lost 2 bases, with 14 bases spanning the gap. General observations from the study: Incomplete sequencing of sorted subsets was indicated by rarefaction despite large depth. Shared clonotypes across all four donors exceeded non-shared ones in generation probability.

The receptor was derived from a woman in her thirties in good health. The chain recombines TRBV28 with TRBJ2-7; tentatively, D is TRBD2 (5 bases). The specimen was naive CD4+ T cells sorted from blood. Subset in this sample: CD45RA+ positively selected. The CDR3 DNA follows: TGTGCCAGCAGTTTTTCCCAAACGAGGGCCTACGAGCAGTACTTC. Encoded protein: CASSFSQTRAYEQYF.